This T cell receptor (beta chain) was documented in a study of T-cell reconstitution after alpha-beta-depleted transplantation in children. Study-wide points: Roughly two months post-transplant, alpha-beta T cells reportedly originated from several hundred graft clones that had expanded.

The CDR3 length is 13 residues. The V gene lost 4 bases and the J gene lost 7 bases, with 15 bases spanning the gap. CDR1 and CDR2 (germline): SGHRS, YFSETQ. The library targeted TCRbeta and was prepared with unique molecular identifiers. TCRdb processed the PCR reads anew with MiXCR; each CDR3 protein has one entry. The table includes some 830,000 distinct CDR3 sequences, roughly 15% detected once. The table lists this clonotype with a few counts. Its specificity is not known. This material consisted of PBMCs, mostly from graft donor cells, taken 360 days after TCRalphabeta/CD19-depleted stem cell transplant. The receptor was derived from a male patient between 5 and 17 years old who had a stem cell transplant for acute lymphoblastic leukemia, so the T cells may come from the graft donor. The chain has TRBV5-1 and TRBJ2-7; D gene unclear. CDR3 amino acids: CASSPEPLWEQYF. DNA of the CDR3: TGCGCCAGCAGCCCCGAACCCCTCTGGGAGCAGTACTTC.